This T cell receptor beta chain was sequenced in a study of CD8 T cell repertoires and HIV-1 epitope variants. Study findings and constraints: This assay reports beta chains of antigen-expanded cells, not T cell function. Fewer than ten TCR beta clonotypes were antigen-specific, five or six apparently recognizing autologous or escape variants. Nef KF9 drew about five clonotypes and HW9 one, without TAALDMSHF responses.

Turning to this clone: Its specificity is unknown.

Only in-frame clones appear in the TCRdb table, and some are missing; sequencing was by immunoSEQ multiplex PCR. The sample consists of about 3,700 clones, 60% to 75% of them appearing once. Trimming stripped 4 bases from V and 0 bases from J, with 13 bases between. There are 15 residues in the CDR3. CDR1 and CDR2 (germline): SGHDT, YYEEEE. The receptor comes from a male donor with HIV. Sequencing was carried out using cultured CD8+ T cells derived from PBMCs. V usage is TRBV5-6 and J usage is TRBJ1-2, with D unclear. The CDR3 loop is CASSRRDLANYGYTF. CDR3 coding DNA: TGTGCCAGCAGCCGGCGGGATCTAGCTAACTATGGCTACACCTTC.